This TCR beta chain came from a study of shared clonotypes between healthy human individuals. V trimming: 0 bases; J trimming: 2 bases; junction bases outside the gene matches: 10. The CDR3 sequence is 18 residues long. Germline loops: CDR1 SGHAT, CDR2 FQNNGV. CD8 cells regarded as naive lacked CD45RO, were positively chosen for CCR7, and omitted terminally differentiated effector memory CD45RA+ cells. Caucasian adults residing in Nashville, Tennessee made up all the donors. Sorted-subset replicate PCR reactions contained approximately 190 ng DNA, corresponding to approximately 30,000 T cell genomes. Using immunoSEQ multiplex PCR, the repertoire was profiled, and TCRdb retains in-frame clones only, with some absent. The table includes about 2.2 million clones, 93% detected once. About this clone itself: Antigen: not known.

Broader study findings: Several donors held about 4.5% of naive CD4 clonotypes in common.

The sequence came from a man aged 18 to 29 in good health. Some clones in this sample may be carry-over from other donors' samples. V is TRBV11-2 and J is TRBJ2-3, with 8 bases identical to TRBD1. The sample comprised naive CD8+ T cells from PBMCs. The CDR3 coding sequence is TGTGCCAGCAGCTTAGATCCAGGGGGCCCGACCGTCACAGATACGCAGTATTTT. This gives the protein CASSLDPGGPTVTDTQYF.